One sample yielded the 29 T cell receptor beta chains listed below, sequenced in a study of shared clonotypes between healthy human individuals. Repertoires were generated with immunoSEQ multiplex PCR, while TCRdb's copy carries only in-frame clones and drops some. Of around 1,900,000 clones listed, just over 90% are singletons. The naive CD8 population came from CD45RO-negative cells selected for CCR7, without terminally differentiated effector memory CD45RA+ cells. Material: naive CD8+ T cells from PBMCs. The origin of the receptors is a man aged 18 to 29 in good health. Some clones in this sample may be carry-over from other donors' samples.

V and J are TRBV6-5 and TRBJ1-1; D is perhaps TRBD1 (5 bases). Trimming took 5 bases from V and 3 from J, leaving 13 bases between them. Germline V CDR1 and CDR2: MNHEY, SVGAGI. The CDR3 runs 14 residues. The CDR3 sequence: CASSNRGGDTEAFF. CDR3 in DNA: TGTGCCAGCAGTAACCGCGGAGGGGACACTGAAGCTTTCTTT.

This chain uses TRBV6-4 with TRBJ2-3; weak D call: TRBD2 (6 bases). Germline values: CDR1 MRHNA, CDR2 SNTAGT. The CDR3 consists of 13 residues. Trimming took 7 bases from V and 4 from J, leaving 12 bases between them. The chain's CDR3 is CASTGVRSDTQYF. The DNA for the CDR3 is TGTGCCAGCACGGGAGTGAGGTCAGATACGCAGTATTTT.

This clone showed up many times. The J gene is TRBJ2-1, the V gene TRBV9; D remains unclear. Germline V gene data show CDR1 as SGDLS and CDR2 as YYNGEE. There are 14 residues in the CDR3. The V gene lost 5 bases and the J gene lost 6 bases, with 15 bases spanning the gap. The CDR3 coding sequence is TGTGCCAGCAGTATATGGGATCAAAGCAATGAGCAGTTCTTC. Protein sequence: CASSIWDQSNEQFF.

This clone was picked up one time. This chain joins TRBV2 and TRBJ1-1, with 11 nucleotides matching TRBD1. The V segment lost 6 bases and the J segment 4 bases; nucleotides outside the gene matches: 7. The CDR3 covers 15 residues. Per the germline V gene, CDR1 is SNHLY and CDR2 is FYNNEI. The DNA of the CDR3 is TGTGCCAGCAGCACCGGACAGGGGGCAGGCACTGAAGCTTTCTTT. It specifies CASSTGQGAGTEAFF.

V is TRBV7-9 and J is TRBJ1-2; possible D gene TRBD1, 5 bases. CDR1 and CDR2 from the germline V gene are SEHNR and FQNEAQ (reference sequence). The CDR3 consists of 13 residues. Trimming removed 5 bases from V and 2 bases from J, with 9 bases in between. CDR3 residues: CASSRQKNYGYTF. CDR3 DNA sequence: TGTGCCAGCAGCCGACAGAAGAACTATGGCTACACCTTC.

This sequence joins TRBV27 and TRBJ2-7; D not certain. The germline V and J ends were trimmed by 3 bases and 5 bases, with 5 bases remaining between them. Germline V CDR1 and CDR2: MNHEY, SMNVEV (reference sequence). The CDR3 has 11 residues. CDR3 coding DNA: TGTGCCAGCAGTTTCTCGGACGAGCAGTACTTC. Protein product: CASSFSDEQYF.

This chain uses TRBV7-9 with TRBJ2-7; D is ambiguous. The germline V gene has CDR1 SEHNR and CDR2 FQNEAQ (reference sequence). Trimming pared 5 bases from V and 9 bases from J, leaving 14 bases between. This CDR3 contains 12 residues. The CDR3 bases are TGTGCCAGCAGCCCGGACGGGCTTTTGCAGTACTTC. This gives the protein CASSPDGLLQYF.

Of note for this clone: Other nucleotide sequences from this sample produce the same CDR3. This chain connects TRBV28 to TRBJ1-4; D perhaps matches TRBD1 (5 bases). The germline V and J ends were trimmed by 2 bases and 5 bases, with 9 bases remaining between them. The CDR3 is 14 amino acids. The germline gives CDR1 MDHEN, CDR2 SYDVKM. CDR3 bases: TGTGCCAGCAGTTTAGACAGTCCGAATGAAAAACTGTTTTTT. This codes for CASSLDSPNEKLFF.

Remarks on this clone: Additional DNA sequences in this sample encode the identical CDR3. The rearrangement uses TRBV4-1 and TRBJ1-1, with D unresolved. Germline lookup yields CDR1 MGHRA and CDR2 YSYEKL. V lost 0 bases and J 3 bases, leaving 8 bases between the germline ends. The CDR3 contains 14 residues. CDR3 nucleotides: TGCGCCAGCAGCCAAGAAATTCGGGACACTGAAGCTTTCTTT. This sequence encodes CASSQEIRDTEAFF.

In DNA form, the CDR3 reads TGTGCCAGCAGGTCCCGGGATGGGACCCATCAGCCCCAGCATTTT. Translated, it gives CASRSRDGTHQPQHF. The chain is built from TRBV6-6 and TRBJ1-5; D is perhaps TRBD1 (5 bases). The germline V and J ends were trimmed by 6 bases and 5 bases, with 17 bases remaining between them. The CDR3 totals 15 residues. CDR1 is MNHNY, CDR2 SVGAGI, per germline (reference sequence).

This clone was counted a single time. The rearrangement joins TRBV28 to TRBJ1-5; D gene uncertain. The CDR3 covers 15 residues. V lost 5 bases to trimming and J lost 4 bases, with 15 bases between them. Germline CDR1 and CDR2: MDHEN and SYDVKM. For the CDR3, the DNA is TGTGCCAGCAGTCCCCGGTCCACCGGGAATCAGCCCCAGCATTTT. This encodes CASSPRSTGNQPQHF.

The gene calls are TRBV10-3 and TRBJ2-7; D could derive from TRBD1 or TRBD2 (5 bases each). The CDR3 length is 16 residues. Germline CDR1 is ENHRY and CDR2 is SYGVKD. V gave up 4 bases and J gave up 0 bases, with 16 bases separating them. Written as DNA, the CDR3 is TGTGCCATCAGTGGGGGGATGAGGTCGAGCTCCTACGAGCAGTACTTC. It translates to CAISGGMRSSSYEQYF.

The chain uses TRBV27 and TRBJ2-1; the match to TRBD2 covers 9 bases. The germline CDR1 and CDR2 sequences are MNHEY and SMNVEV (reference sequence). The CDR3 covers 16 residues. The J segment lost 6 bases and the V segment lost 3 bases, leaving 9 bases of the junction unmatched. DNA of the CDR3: TGTGCCAGCAGTTTGGCGGGAGGGCCAGTATCCAATGAGCAGTTCTTC. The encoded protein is CASSLAGGPVSNEQFF.

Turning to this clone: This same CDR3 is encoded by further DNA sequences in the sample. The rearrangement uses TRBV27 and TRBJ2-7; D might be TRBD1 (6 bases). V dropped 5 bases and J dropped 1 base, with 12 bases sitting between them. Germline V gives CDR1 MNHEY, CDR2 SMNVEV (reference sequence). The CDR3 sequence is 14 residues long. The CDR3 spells CASSPRQGSYEQYF. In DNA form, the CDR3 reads TGTGCCAGCAGTCCCCGCCAGGGGTCCTACGAGCAGTACTTC.

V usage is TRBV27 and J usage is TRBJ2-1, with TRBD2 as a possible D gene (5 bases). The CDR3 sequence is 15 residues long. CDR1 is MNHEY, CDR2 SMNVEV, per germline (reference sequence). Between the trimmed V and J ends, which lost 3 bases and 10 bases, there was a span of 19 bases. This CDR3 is CASSLSLAPLLEQFF. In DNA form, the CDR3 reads TGTGCCAGCAGTTTGAGTCTAGCCCCTCTCTTAGAGCAGTTCTTC.

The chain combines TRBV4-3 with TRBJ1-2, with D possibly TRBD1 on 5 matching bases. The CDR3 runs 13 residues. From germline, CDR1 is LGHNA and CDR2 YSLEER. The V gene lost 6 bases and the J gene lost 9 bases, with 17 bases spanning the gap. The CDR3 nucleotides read TGCGCCAGCAGGGGGCAAATAGGAGAGAGCTACACCTTC. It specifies CASRGQIGESYTF.

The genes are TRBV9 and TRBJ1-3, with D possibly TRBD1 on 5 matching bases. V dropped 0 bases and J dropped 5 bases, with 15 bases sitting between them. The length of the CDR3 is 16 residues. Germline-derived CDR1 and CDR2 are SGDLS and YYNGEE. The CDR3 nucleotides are TGTGCCAGCAGCGTAGTCCCAGGGTTTAGTAGAAACACCATATATTTT. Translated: CASSVVPGFSRNTIYF.

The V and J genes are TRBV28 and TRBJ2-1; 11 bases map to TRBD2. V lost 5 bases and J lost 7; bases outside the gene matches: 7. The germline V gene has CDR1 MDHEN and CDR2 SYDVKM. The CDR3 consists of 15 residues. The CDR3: CASSKGLAERNEQFF. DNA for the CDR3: TGTGCCAGCAGTAAGGGACTAGCGGAGAGGAATGAGCAGTTCTTC. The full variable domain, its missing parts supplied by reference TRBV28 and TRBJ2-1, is DVKVTQSSRYLVKRTGEKVFLECVQDMDHENMFWYRQDPGLGLRLIYFSYDVKMKEKGDIPEGYSVSREKKERFSLILESASTNQTSMYLCASSKGLAERNEQFFGPGTRLTVL.

CDR3 DNA: TGCGCCAGCAGCTTCGACAAACGGGGTCTTTACGAGCAGTACTTC. Amino acid sequence: CASSFDKRGLYEQYF. This rearrangement joins TRBV5-1 to TRBJ2-7, with D possibly TRBD2 on 5 matching bases. The germline gives CDR1 SGHRS, CDR2 YFSETQ. The CDR3 has 15 amino acids. Trimming stripped 2 bases from V and 4 bases from J, with 16 bases between.

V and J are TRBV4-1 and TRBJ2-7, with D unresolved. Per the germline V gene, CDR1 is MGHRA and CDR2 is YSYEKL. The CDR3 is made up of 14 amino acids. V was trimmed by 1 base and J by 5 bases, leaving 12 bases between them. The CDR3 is CASSQVLKGNEQYF. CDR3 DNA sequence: TGCGCCAGCAGCCAAGTCCTTAAAGGCAACGAGCAGTACTTC.

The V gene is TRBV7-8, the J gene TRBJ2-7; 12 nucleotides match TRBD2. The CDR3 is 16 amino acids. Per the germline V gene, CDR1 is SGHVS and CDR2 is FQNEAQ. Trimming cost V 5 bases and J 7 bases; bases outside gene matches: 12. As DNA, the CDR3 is TGTGCCAGCAGCAAGCTCCTAGCGGGAGGGCCGGGTGAGCAGTACTTC. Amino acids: CASSKLLAGGPGEQYF.

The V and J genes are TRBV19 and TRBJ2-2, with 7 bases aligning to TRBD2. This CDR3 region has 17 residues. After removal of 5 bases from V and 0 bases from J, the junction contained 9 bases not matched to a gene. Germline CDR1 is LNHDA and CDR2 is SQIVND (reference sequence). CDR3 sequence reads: CASSPLAPQSNTGELFF. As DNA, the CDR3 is TGTGCCAGTAGTCCACTAGCGCCCCAATCGAACACCGGGGAGCTGTTTTTT.

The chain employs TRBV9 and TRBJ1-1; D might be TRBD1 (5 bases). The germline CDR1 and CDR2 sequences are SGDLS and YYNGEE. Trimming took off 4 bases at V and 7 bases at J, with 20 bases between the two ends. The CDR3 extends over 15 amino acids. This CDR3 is CASSPRPGAFGEAFF. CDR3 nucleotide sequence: TGTGCCAGCAGCCCGCGTCCCGGGGCATTCGGTGAAGCTTTCTTT.

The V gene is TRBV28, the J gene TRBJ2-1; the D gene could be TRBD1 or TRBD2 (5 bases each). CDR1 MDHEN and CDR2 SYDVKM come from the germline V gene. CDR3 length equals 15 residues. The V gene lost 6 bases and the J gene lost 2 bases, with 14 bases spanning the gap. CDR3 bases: TGTGCCAGCAGGCCAACGGGACGGACCTACAATGAGCAGTTCTTC. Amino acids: CASRPTGRTYNEQFF.

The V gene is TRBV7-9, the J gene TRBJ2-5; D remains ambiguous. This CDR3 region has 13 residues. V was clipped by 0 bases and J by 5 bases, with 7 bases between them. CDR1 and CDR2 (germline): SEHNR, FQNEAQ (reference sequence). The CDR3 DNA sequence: TGTGCCAGCAGCTTAGCAGGGATCGAGACCCAGTACTTC. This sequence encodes CASSLAGIETQYF.

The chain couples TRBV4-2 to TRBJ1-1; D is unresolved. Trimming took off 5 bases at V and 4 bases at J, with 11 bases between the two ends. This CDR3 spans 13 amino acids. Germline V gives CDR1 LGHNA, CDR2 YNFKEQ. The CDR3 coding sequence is TGTGCCAGCAGCACTCGGGCGCCCACTGAAGCTTTCTTT. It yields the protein CASSTRAPTEAFF.

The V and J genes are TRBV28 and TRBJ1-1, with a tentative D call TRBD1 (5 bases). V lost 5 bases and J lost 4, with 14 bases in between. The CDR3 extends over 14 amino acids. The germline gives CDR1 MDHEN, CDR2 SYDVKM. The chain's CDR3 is CASSPIGGGTEAFF. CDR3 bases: TGTGCCAGCAGTCCAATTGGGGGGGGCACTGAAGCTTTCTTT. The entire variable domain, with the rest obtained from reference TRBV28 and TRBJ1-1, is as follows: DVKVTQSSRYLVKRTGEKVFLECVQDMDHENMFWYRQDPGLGLRLIYFSYDVKMKEKGDIPEGYSVSREKKERFSLILESASTNQTSMYLCASSPIGGGTEAFFGQGTRLTVV.

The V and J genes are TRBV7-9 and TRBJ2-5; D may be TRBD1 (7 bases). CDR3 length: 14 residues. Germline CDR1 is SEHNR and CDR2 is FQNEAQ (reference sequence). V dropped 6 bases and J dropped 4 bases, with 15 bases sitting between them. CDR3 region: CASRPRQGLETQYF. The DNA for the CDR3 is TGTGCCAGCAGACCGCGACAGGGACTAGAGACCCAGTACTTC.

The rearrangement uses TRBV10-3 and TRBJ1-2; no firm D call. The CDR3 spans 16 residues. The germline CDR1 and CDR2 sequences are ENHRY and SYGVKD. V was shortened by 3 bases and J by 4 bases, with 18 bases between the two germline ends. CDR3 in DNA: TGTGCCATCAGTGATGCTGGGGTCGAAGTCGGCTATGGCTACACCTTC. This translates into CAISDAGVEVGYGYTF.